Each of the 8 T cell receptor beta chains below was sequenced from the same sample in a study of chemoradiotherapy in HPV16-positive cancers (dated by TCRdb to between 2020 and 2023). Preparation of the library involved the immunoSEQ multiplex PCR assay. Imported from immuneACCESS, the table was reduced by TCRdb to in-frame sequences with V and J called. These copies leave out some clones; in studies compared against another copy, an unresolved V gene accounts for under half, and the cause of the remainder is not known. The table for this sample lists 53,000 or so clones; roughly 90% of them were counted only once. Less than 3.5% of the sample lies in the top ten. The sequenced sample was blood, obtained from a patient who underwent chemoradiotherapy. The receptor set was obtained from a human donor with HPV-associated anogenital cancer.

The chain is built from TRBV15 and TRBJ2-7; TRBD1 matches at 9 bases. This CDR3 region has 15 residues. Germline V gene sequence: CDR1 LNHNV, CDR2 YYDKDF (reference sequence). V was clipped by 2 bases and J by 3 bases; unmatched bases: 5. CDR3 sequence reads: CATSRNRGPDYEQYF. CDR3 DNA: TGTGCCACCAGCAGAAACAGGGGGCCCGACTACGAGCAGTACTTC.

The V call is TRBV16, the J call TRBJ2-7; 8 bases map to TRBD2. This CDR3 is built from 16 residues. From germline, CDR1 is KGHSY and CDR2 FQNENV. Germline trimming cut 4 bases from V and 2 bases from J; bases unmatched to any gene: 10. The CDR3 here is CASSLPAGGGTYEQYF. CDR3 coding DNA: TGTGCCAGCAGCCTCCCGGCTGGCGGGGGGACCTACGAGCAGTACTTC.

This chain connects TRBV10-2 to TRBJ2-1; 10 bases line up with TRBD2. This CDR3 region has 15 residues. Germline trimming cut 6 bases from V and 9 bases from J; bases unmatched to any gene: 11. The germline gives CDR1 WSHSY, CDR2 SAAADI. CDR3 sequence reads: CASRLAGTLGGEQFF. CDR3 coding DNA: TGCGCCAGCAGACTAGCGGGGACCCTGGGAGGTGAGCAGTTCTTC.

The chain is built from TRBV5-4 and TRBJ2-7, with 8 bases identical to TRBD2. The length of the CDR3 is 14 residues. The J segment lost 2 bases and the V segment lost 3 bases, leaving 4 bases of the junction unmatched. Germline V gives CDR1 SGHNT, CDR2 YYREEE (reference sequence). The CDR3 region is CASSYRTSTYEQYF. CDR3 nucleotide sequence: TGTGCCAGCAGCTATCGGACTAGCACCTACGAGCAGTACTTC.

This clone was picked up one time. The V gene is TRBV9, the J gene TRBJ2-7, with 9 positions matching TRBD1. The CDR3 is made up of 14 amino acids. V gave up 5 bases and J gave up 4 bases; unmatched junction bases: 7. Germline CDR1 is SGDLS and CDR2 is YYNGEE. CDR3: CASSPGQGYYEQYF. The CDR3 DNA is TGTGCCAGCAGTCCGGGACAGGGATATTACGAGCAGTACTTC.

The chain employs TRBV18 and TRBJ1-5; weak D call: TRBD1 (5 bases). The CDR3 has 15 amino acids. V lost 6 bases and J 0 bases, leaving 12 bases between the germline ends. Germline lookup yields CDR1 KGHSH and CDR2 LQKENI. This CDR3 reads CASSPEGISNQPQHF. In DNA form, the CDR3 reads TGTGCCAGCTCCCCTGAGGGGATTAGCAATCAGCCCCAGCATTTT. Full variable domain (missing parts from reference TRBV18 and TRBJ1-5): NAGVMQNPRHLVRRRGQEARLRCSPMKGHSHVYWYRQLPEEGLKFMVYLQKENIIDESGMPKERFSAEFPKEGPSILRIQQVVRGDSAAYFCASSPEGISNQPQHFGDGTRLSIL.

The chain joins TRBV11-3 to TRBJ2-2; no clear D. CDR1 is SGHNT, CDR2 YENEEA, per germline. The CDR3 is made up of 13 amino acids. The V and J ends lost 2 bases and 4 bases respectively, with 5 bases between them. CDR3 region: CASSLRGTGELFF. The DNA for the CDR3 is TGTGCCAGCAGCTTACGTGGCACCGGGGAGCTGTTTTTT.

This chain links TRBV30 with TRBJ2-6, with 8 bases that match TRBD1. This CDR3 has 20 amino acids. Germline V gives CDR1 GTSNPN, CDR2 SVGIG (reference sequence). The J segment lost 4 bases and the V segment lost 1 base, leaving 18 bases of the junction unmatched. CDR3 bases: TGTGCCTGGAGTGCTCCGAGGAGGACAGGGTATACCCTAGGGGCCAACGTCCTGACTTTC. This translates into CAWSAPRRTGYTLGANVLTF. The entire variable domain, with the rest obtained from reference TRBV30 and TRBJ2-6, is as follows: SQTIHQWPATLVQPVGSPLSLECTVEGTSNPNLYWYRQAAGRGLQLLFYSVGIGQISSEVPQNLSASRPQDRQFILSSKKLLLSDSGFYLCAWSAPRRTGYTLGANVLTFGAGSRLTVL.